This is a list of T cell receptor beta chains from one sample in a study of cytomegalovirus exposure and HLA in healthy donors. Only in-frame clones appear in the TCRdb table, and some are missing; sequencing was by immunoSEQ multiplex PCR. The sample consists of 100,000 to 120,000 clones, around 79% of them appearing once. Sequencing was done on a sample of PBMCs. These receptors all stem from a woman aged 25 to 39 in good health and CMV-seronegative. CDR3s include the opening cysteine and the closing phenylalanine or tryptophan. A D gene is named only where the DNA matches it firmly. Only some rows state a clone size, as once, few, many or a class for expanded clones.

D gene	clone size	V gene	J gene	CDR3 DNA	CDR3 protein
TRBD2	NA	TRBV9	TRBJ2-7	TGTGCCAGCAGCGTAGGGAGCGGGGATTACGAGCAGTACTTC	CASSVGSGDYEQYF
TRBD1	NA	TRBV6-1	TRBJ2-7	TGTGCCAGCAGTGTGGGACAGGCGAGATGGGATGACGAGCAGTACTTC	CASSVGQARWDDEQYF
NA	NA	TRBV6-1	TRBJ1-2	TGTGCCAGCAACAGACAGATTGCTAACTATGGCTACACCTTC	CASNRQIANYGYTF
NA	NA	TRBV11-3	TRBJ2-6	TGTGCCAGCAGCGGCGGGACTGGGGCCAACGTCCTGACTTTC	CASSGGTGANVLTF
NA	few	TRBV6-5	TRBJ1-5	TGTGCCAGCAGCTACAGGGCCGGGGGCAATCAGCCCCAGCATTTT	CASSYRAGGNQPQHF
NA	NA	TRBV7-6	TRBJ2-7	TGTGCCAGCAGCTTCGTGACTAACTACGAGCAGTACTTC	CASSFVTNYEQYF
NA	NA	TRBV5-4	TRBJ1-1	TGTGCCAGCAGCTTGGTGGGGGCTTTGAACACTGAAGCTTTCTTT	CASSLVGALNTEAFF
NA	once	TRBV4-3	TRBJ1-4	TGCGCCAGCAGCCAAGAGACCAGGGGAAATGAAAAACTGTTTTTT	CASSQETRGNEKLFF
TRBD1	NA	TRBV7-2	TRBJ2-7	TGTGCCAGCAGCTCGATGACAGGGGGCCCGTACTTC	CASSSMTGGPYF
NA	NA	TRBV21-1	TRBJ1-5	TGTGCCAGCAGCAAATCGGTCCAAGCTTCGGTCCACGAGCATCAGCCCCAGCATTTT	CASSKSVQASVHEHQPQHF